Below, 25 T cell receptor beta chains from the same sample are listed, as sequenced in a study of T cell clonality in common variable immunodeficiency. Study-level results: In common variable immunodeficiency, TCR beta chains reportedly carried fewer deletions and N-nucleotide insertions.

Using immunoSEQ multiplex PCR, the repertoire was profiled, and TCRdb retains in-frame clones only, with some absent. This sample carries 40,000 or so clones, none of them present only once. Which antigens these TCRs recognize remains unknown. Sample: peripheral blood mononuclear cells. Source of these receptors: a human donor with common variable immunodeficiency.

This clone was seen at least ten times. The sequence runs out 3 residues before the end of the CDR3; the remainder is reconstructed from the germline J gene. V usage is TRBV20-1 and J usage is TRBJ2-5; 10 bases map to TRBD2. The trim removed 1 base at V and 1 base at J, leaving 3 bases unmatched. The CDR3 sequence is 15 residues long. CDR1 DFQATT and CDR2 SNEGSKA come from the germline V gene (reference sequence). Partial CDR3 DNA: TGCAGTGCTAGAGGAGCGGGGGGGCTCCAAGAGACC. The encoded protein is CSARGAGGLQET. The whole CDR3 sequence is CSARGAGGLQETQYF.

This clone was recorded a few times. With the read ending 3 residues before the CDR3 end, the germline J gene is used to fill in that end. The genes are TRBV2 and TRBJ1-3; tentatively, D is TRBD1 (6 bases). The CDR3 extends over 14 amino acids. Trimming removed 7 bases at V and 7 bases at J, with 17 bases between. The germline V gene encodes CDR1 SNHLY and CDR2 FYNNEI. The CDR3 DNA, read in part, is TGTGCCAGCAAGGGGGACCGAGCCGGGAACACC. Translated: CASKGDRAGNT. The whole CDR3 region reads CASKGDRAGNTIYF. The variable domain in full, with the rest retrieved from reference TRBV2 and TRBJ1-3, is EPEVTQTPSHQVTQMGQEVILRCVPISNHLYFYWYRQILGQKVEFLVSFYNNEISEKSEIFDDQFSVERPDGSNFTLKIRSTKLEDSAMYFCASKGDRAGNTIYFGEGSWLTVV.

In its sample, this clone was seen many times. The read finishes 3 residues shy of the CDR3 end, and the germline J gene is used to complete it. The chain joins TRBV10-3 to TRBJ2-7, with 10 positions matching TRBD2. The CDR3 covers 14 residues. The trim removed 6 bases at V and 0 bases at J, leaving 2 bases unmatched. Germline V gene lookup returns CDR1 ENHRY and CDR2 SYGVKD. CDR3 sequence reads: CAIRASGSSYEQYF. The sequenced part of the CDR3 DNA is TGTGCCATCAGAGCTAGCGGGAGCTCCTACGAG.

This clone was detected many times. The sequence runs out 3 residues before the end of the CDR3; the remainder is reconstructed from the germline J gene. The chain carries TRBV6-2 or TRBV6-3 and TRBJ2-3; D perhaps matches TRBD2 (6 bases). This CDR3 is 14 amino acids long. Germline V gives CDR1 MNHEY, CDR2 SVGEGT. The V end lost 2 bases, the J end lost 6 bases, and 12 bases lay between the germline ends. CDR3 protein: CASSYVAGRDTQYF. The covered CDR3 bases are TGTGCCAGCAGTTACGTGGCGGGGCGGGATACG.

With regard to this clone: Sequencing ends 3 residues short of the CDR3 end; the germline J gene provides the rest. The rearrangement links TRBV5-6 to TRBJ2-7, with a weak D call TRBD2 (7 bases). The V end lost 7 bases, the J end lost 2 bases, and 16 bases lay between the germline ends. Germline loops: CDR1 SGHDT, CDR2 YYEEEE. There are 14 residues in the CDR3. CDR3 bases read: TGTGCCAGCGGGGGCGGGGGCTCCACCTACGAG. Its translation is CASGGGGSTYE. Given in full, the CDR3 is CASGGGGSTYEQYF.

This clone appeared many times. The read stops 3 residues short of the end of the CDR3; the missing end is completed from the germline J gene. This chain links TRBV18 with TRBJ1-3; D possibly corresponds to TRBD1 (5 bases). This CDR3 comprises 15 residues. V was trimmed by 3 bases and J by 0 bases, leaving 9 bases between them. Germline V CDR1 and CDR2: KGHSH, LQKENI. The CDR3 sequence is CASSPVDSSGNTIYF. Incomplete CDR3 DNA: TGTGCCAGCTCACCGGTCGACAGCTCTGGAAACACC.

This clone was counted ten times or more. The read ends 3 residues early relative to the CDR3; the germline J gene fills the gap. V usage is TRBV29-1 and J usage is TRBJ2-2, with 9 bases lining up with TRBD1. This CDR3 spans 16 amino acids. V shed 0 bases, J shed 3 bases, and the junction held 5 bases outside the gene matches. CDR1 is SQVTM and CDR2 is ANQGSEA in the germline V gene. The DNA read from the CDR3 is TGCAGCGTTGAAGAGGACAGGGGCGGTGACACCGGGGAG. This encodes CSVEEDRGGDTGE. The entire CDR3 protein is CSVEEDRGGDTGELFF.

This clone occurred a few times. The read terminates 3 residues before the CDR3 end, so the remaining end is supplied by the germline J gene. This sequence joins TRBV2 and TRBJ2-2; TRBD1 is a possible D gene (6 bases). This CDR3 comprises 14 residues. Between the trimmed V and J ends, which lost 7 bases and 1 base, there was a span of 10 bases. Germline V gives CDR1 SNHLY, CDR2 FYNNEI. The sequenced part of the CDR3 DNA is TGTGCCAGCACAGGGACAAGGAACACCGGGGAG. It codes for CASTGTRNTGE. The entire CDR3 sequence reads CASTGTRNTGELFF.

In its sample, this clone was seen a few times. Read sequence stops 3 residues before the CDR3 end, and the germline J gene provides the missing end. The V and J genes are TRBV19 and TRBJ2-2; 8 bases match TRBD1. Germline trimming cut 6 bases from V and 8 bases from J; bases unmatched to any gene: 5. The CDR3 contains 13 residues. Germline loops: CDR1 LNHDA, CDR2 SQIVND (reference sequence). CDR3: CASSGQGSGELFF. The DNA read from the CDR3 is TGTGCCAGTAGCGGACAGGGTTCAGGGGAG.

This clone was counted at least ten times. The CDR3 end lies 3 residues beyond the end of the read and is filled in from the germline J gene. The chain combines TRBV6-2 or TRBV6-3 with TRBJ1-2, with D unclear. This CDR3 region has 11 residues. The germline gives CDR1 MNHEY, CDR2 SVGEGT. The CDR3 is CASRPHGGYTF. CDR3 DNA, as far as it was read: TGTGCCAGCCGGCCCCACGGGGGC.

This clone was seen at least ten times. The junction differs from germline at one of its ends, possibly a read error. The CDR3 extends 3 residues past the end of the read, so its final part is completed from the germline J gene. The genes are TRBV4-2 and TRBJ2-1; D is ambiguous. CDR1 LGHNA and CDR2 YNFKEQ come from the germline V gene. The CDR3 totals 17 residues. The CDR3 bases that were read are TGCGCCAGCAGCCAAGATTATCGCCGCGCCTCCTACAATGAG. Its translation: CASSQDYRRASYNE. The full CDR3 sequence reads CASSQDYRRASYNEQFF.

The sample holds many counts of this clone. The CDR3 is cut off 3 residues early in the read; its end comes from the germline J gene. V is TRBV29-1 and J is TRBJ1-1, with D maybe TRBD1 (6 bases). CDR3 length: 13 amino acids. Between the trimmed V and J ends, which lost 7 bases and 0 bases, there was a span of 12 bases. Germline CDR1 SQVTM, CDR2 ANQGSEA. The CDR3 loop reads CSGRDTLNTEAFF. CDR3 DNA (partial): TGCAGCGGCCGGGACACCCTGAACACTGAA. The whole variable domain, remainder taken from reference TRBV29-1 and TRBJ1-1, is SAVISQKPSRDICQRGTSLTIQCQVDSQVTMMFWYRQQPGQSLTLIATANQGSEATYESGFVIDKFPISRPNLTFSTLTVSNMSPEDSSIYLCSGRDTLNTEAFFGQGTRLTVV.

Details on this clone: From the germline J gene comes the end of the CDR3, since the read stops 3 residues before it. The genes are TRBV30 and TRBJ1-1; tentatively, D is TRBD1 (6 bases). The CDR3 contains 18 residues. V was pared by 0 bases and J by 2 bases, with 22 bases between. From germline, CDR1 is GTSNPN and CDR2 SVGIG (reference sequence). The CDR3 bases that were read are TGTGCCTGGAGTGTACGATGGGGGGGCCCCGATATAAACACTGAA. Its protein product is CAWSVRWGGPDINTE. The full CDR3 is CAWSVRWGGPDINTEAFF.

This clone was observed many times. The CDR3 end is not reached by the read, which stops 3 residues before it; the germline J gene fills it in. The V gene is TRBV5-6, the J gene TRBJ2-3; 8 positions agree with TRBD1. Germline V lookup: CDR1 SGHDT, CDR2 YYEEEE. The CDR3 runs to 15 residues. V was clipped by 2 bases and J by 3 bases; unmatched bases: 5. The CDR3 reads CASSFRDRTTDTQYF. The sequenced CDR3 bases are TGTGCCAGCAGCTTTCGGGACAGGACTACAGATACG.

The sample holds many counts of this clone. The CDR3 sequence: CASSLGASYGYTF. Partial CDR3 DNA: TGTGCCAGCAGCTTAGGAGCATCCTATGGC. V gene TRBV7-9 combines with J gene TRBJ1-2; D gene ambiguous. From the germline J gene comes the end of the CDR3, since the read stops 3 residues before it. With 1 base removed from V and 4 bases from J, the gap between germline ends came to 7 bases. Germline V gene sequence: CDR1 SEHNR, CDR2 FQNEAQ (reference sequence). The CDR3 has 13 amino acids.

Note on this clone: The read halts 3 residues ahead of the CDR3 end, with the missing end drawn from the germline J gene. The chain recombines TRBV18 with TRBJ2-1; D gene uncertain. Germline CDR1 and CDR2: KGHSH and LQKENI. The CDR3 is 12 amino acids. Trimming shortened V by 5 bases and J by 6 bases, and 8 bases separated the two germline ends. Partial CDR3 DNA: TGTGCCAGCTCAACTCCATCCAATGAG. Its protein product is CASSTPSNE. Given in full, the CDR3 is CASSTPSNEQFF.

The sample holds a few counts of this clone. The sequenced part of the CDR3 DNA is TGCAGCGTTGATCAACACCTCTACAATGAG. It codes for CSVDQHLYNE. The whole CDR3 protein is CSVDQHLYNEQFF. The chain couples TRBV29-1 to TRBJ2-1; D unresolved. The CDR3 is cut off 3 residues early in the read; its end comes from the germline J gene. Trimming pared 3 bases from V and 3 bases from J, leaving 9 bases between. Germline V lookup: CDR1 SQVTM, CDR2 ANQGSEA. This CDR3 region has 13 residues.

This clone was seen a handful of times. Read coverage stops 3 residues before the CDR3 terminus; the germline J gene supplies the remainder. The chain recombines TRBV7-8 with TRBJ2-7; 7 bases fit TRBD1. Germline values: CDR1 SGHVS, CDR2 FQNEAQ. V shed 8 bases and J 5 bases; nucleotides not matched to a gene: 12. The CDR3 contains 14 residues. The DNA read from the CDR3 is TGTGCCAGCGGTGTCCGGGACAGAGTCCACGAG. It translates to CASGVRDRVHE. The complete CDR3 reads CASGVRDRVHEQYF.

Only a few counts were recorded for this clone. The read falls 3 residues short of the CDR3 end, and the missing part is taken from the germline J gene. The rearrangement joins TRBV7-2 to TRBJ2-7; D call uncertain. Germline CDR1 reads SGHTA; CDR2 reads FQGNSA. The CDR3 consists of 11 residues. Trimming stripped 5 bases from V and 4 bases from J, with 6 bases between. CDR3 DNA, as far as it was read: TGTGCCAGCAGCCCCCTTTACGAG. Protein product: CASSPLYE. The complete CDR3 protein is CASSPLYEQYF.

This clone has at least ten counts. The read finishes 3 residues shy of the CDR3 end, and the germline J gene is used to complete it. The V and J genes are TRBV20-1 and TRBJ2-2; D perhaps matches TRBD1 (5 bases). The CDR3 runs to 15 residues. With 3 bases removed from V and 0 bases from J, the gap between germline ends came to 11 bases. In germline, CDR1 is DFQATT, CDR2 SNEGSKA (reference sequence). Incomplete CDR3 DNA: TGCAGTGCTAGTCGCGACAGATCGAACACCGGGGAG. Its translation is CSASRDRSNTGE. The full CDR3 is CSASRDRSNTGELFF.

Of note for this clone: The CDR3 end lies 3 residues beyond the end of the read and is filled in from the germline J gene. V is TRBV6-2 or TRBV6-3 and J is TRBJ1-2, with 7 bases matching TRBD1. The CDR3 is 16 residues long. Trimming cost V 2 bases and J 1 base; bases outside gene matches: 7. Germline V gene data show CDR1 as MNHEY and CDR2 as SVGEGT. CDR3 bases read: TGTGCCAGCAGTTACGTCGGGACAGTGAATAACTATGGC. Translation gives CASSYVGTVNNYG. The full CDR3 is CASSYVGTVNNYGYTF.

In the case of this clone: From the germline J gene comes the end of the CDR3, since the read stops 3 residues before it. The chain recombines TRBV6-2 or TRBV6-3 with TRBJ2-7; D is possibly TRBD1 (5 bases). CDR1 and CDR2 from the germline V gene are MNHEY and SVGEGT. CDR3 length: 15 residues. Trimming pared 2 bases from V and 3 bases from J, leaving 14 bases between. The sequenced CDR3 bases are TGTGCCAGCAGTTACCGAACAGGAGCGAACTACGAG. As protein: CASSYRTGANYE. The complete CDR3 reads CASSYRTGANYEQYF.

This clone came up many times. The CDR3 extends 3 residues past the end of the read, so its final part is completed from the germline J gene. The rearrangement joins TRBV2 to TRBJ2-4; D not certain. CDR3 length: 16 amino acids. Between the trimmed V and J ends, which lost 1 base and 8 bases, there was a span of 18 bases. Germline V lookup: CDR1 SNHLY, CDR2 FYNNEI. The CDR3 protein is CASSEGVRVVSDIQYF. The CDR3 bases that were read are TGTGCCAGCAGTGAAGGGGTTAGGGTAGTATCGGACATT.

This clone was seen more than once but under ten times. The sequence runs out 3 residues before the end of the CDR3; the remainder is reconstructed from the germline J gene. The chain links TRBV30 to TRBJ1-5; TRBD1 agrees at 7 bases. Trimming at V came to 0 bases and at J to 0 bases, leaving 11 bases not matched to a gene. This CDR3 is 18 amino acids long. The germline gives CDR1 GTSNPN, CDR2 SVGIG (reference sequence). The CDR3 spells CAWSVYARGQISNQPQHF. Incomplete CDR3 DNA: TGTGCCTGGAGTGTTTACGCCCGGGGACAGATTAGCAATCAGCCC. Complete variable domain (other parts from reference TRBV30 and TRBJ1-5): SQTIHQWPATLVQPVGSPLSLECTVEGTSNPNLYWYRQAAGRGLQLLFYSVGIGQISSEVPQNLSASRPQDRQFILSSKKLLLSDSGFYLCAWSVYARGQISNQPQHFGDGTRLSIL.

This clone was counted at least ten times. The read finishes 3 residues shy of the CDR3 end, and the germline J gene is used to complete it. The gene calls are TRBV19 and TRBJ2-5; 11 bases are a match to TRBD1. V dropped 3 bases and J dropped 5; count of bases not matched to a gene: 8. The CDR3 loop spans 16 amino acids. Germline V gene lookup returns CDR1 LNHDA and CDR2 SQIVND (reference sequence). CDR3 DNA, as far as it was read: TGTGCCAGTAGTATTCAGCCCGGGACAGGGGGGGAGACC. This encodes CASSIQPGTGGET. The complete CDR3 sequence is CASSIQPGTGGETQYF.